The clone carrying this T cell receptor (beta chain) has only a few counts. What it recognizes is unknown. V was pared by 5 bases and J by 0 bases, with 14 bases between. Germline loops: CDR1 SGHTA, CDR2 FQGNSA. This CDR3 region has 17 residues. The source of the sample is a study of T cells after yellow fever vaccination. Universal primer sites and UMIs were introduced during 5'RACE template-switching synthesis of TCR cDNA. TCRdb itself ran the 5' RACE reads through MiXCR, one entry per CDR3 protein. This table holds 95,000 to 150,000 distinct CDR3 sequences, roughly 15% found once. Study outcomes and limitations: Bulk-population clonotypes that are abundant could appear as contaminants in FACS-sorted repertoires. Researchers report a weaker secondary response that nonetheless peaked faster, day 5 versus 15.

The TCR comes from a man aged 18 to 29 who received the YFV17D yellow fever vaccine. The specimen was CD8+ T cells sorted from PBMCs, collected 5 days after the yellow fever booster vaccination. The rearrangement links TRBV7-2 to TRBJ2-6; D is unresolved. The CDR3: CASSPGRITSGANVLTF. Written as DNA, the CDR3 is TGTGCCAGCAGCCCCGGACGGATTACCTCTGGGGCCAACGTCCTGACTTTC.